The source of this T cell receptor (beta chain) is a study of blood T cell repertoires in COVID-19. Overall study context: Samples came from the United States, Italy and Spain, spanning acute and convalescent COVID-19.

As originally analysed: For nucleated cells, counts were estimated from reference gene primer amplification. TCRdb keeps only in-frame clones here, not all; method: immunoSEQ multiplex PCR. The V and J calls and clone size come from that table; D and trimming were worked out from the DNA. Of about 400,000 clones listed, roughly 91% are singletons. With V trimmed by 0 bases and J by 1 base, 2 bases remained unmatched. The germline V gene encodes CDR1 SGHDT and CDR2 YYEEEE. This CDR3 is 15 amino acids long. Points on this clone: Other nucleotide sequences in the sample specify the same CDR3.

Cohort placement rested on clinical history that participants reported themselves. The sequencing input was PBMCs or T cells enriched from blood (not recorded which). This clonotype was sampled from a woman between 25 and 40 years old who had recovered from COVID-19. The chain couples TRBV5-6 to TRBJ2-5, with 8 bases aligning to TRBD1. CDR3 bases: TGTGCCAGCAGCTTGGCTGGACAGGGCCAAGAGACCCAGTACTTC. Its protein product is CASSLAGQGQETQYF.